This T cell receptor beta chain was observed in a study of early T cells in non-severe SARS-CoV-2 infection. Each CDR3 protein gets one entry after TCRdb re-called the 5' RACE reads with MiXCR. Of about 69,000 distinct CDR3 sequences in the sample, roughly 10% were seen once. This CDR3 comprises 12 residues. The germline V and J ends were trimmed by 3 bases and 5 bases, with 6 bases remaining between them. This clonotype has at least ten counts. The rearrangement links TRBV12-3 or TRBV12-4 to TRBJ2-3, with D perhaps matching TRBD2 (5 bases). This TCR came from an adult who was a healthcare worker with PCR-confirmed SARS-CoV-2 infection or an uninfected control (not recorded which). The sequencing sample was made of whole blood. The CDR3 DNA sequence: TGTGCCAGCAGTTTGGCGGGAGATACGCAGTATTTT. This gives the protein CASSLAGDTQYF.